This is a list of T cell receptor beta chains from one sample in a study of T cell responses to AZD1222 COVID-19 vaccine. The protocol was immunoSEQ multiplex PCR, while the TCRdb copy is restricted to in-frame clones and leaves out a portion. The sample includes 100,000 to 150,000 clones, roughly 88% of them seen just once. The sample in question was peripheral blood, obtained on day 0 of MenACWY control vaccination. These receptors all come from an adult in good health. Both conserved end residues are part of each CDR3. Fields, in order: J gene, clone size, V gene, D gene, CDR3 protein, CDR3 DNA. D genes are given only for firm matches. Clone size is not always given. Where it is, it says once, few, many or a class for expanded clones.

j_call: TRBJ2-3; clone_size: .; v_call: TRBV7-6; d_call: TRBD2; cdr3_aa: CASSLAVGGSVTDTQYF; cdr3_nt: TGTGCCAGCAGCTTAGCGGTAGGCGGGAGCGTTACAGATACGCAGTATTTT
j_call: TRBJ1-3; clone_size: .; v_call: TRBV9; d_call: TRBD1; cdr3_aa: CASSIGTGTSPGNTIYF; cdr3_nt: TGTGCCAGCAGCATCGGGACAGGAACTTCTCCCGGAAACACCATATATTTT
j_call: TRBJ1-2; clone_size: .; v_call: TRBV7-9; d_call: .; cdr3_aa: CASSSGKNSAGYGYTF; cdr3_nt: TGTGCCAGCAGCTCAGGCAAAAATTCAGCGGGGTATGGCTACACCTTC
j_call: TRBJ1-4; clone_size: .; v_call: TRBV28; d_call: .; cdr3_aa: CASTSSGAPNEKLFF; cdr3_nt: TGTGCCAGCACATCAAGTGGGGCTCCCAATGAAAAACTGTTTTTT
j_call: TRBJ1-4; clone_size: .; v_call: TRBV7-9; d_call: .; cdr3_aa: CASSLAFSVAEKLFF; cdr3_nt: TGTGCCAGCAGCTTAGCTTTTAGTGTAGCAGAAAAACTGTTTTTT
j_call: TRBJ1-5; clone_size: .; v_call: TRBV6-6; d_call: .; cdr3_aa: CASERVRGRGNQPQHF; cdr3_nt: TGTGCCAGCGAGAGGGTGAGGGGGAGGGGGAATCAGCCCCAGCATTTT
j_call: TRBJ1-1; clone_size: .; v_call: TRBV19; d_call: TRBD1; cdr3_aa: CASRGGDRTVKAFF; cdr3_nt: TGTGCCAGTAGAGGGGGCGACAGGACAGTCAAAGCTTTCTTT
j_call: TRBJ1-6; clone_size: .; v_call: TRBV28; d_call: .; cdr3_aa: CASSQQESSYNSPLHF; cdr3_nt: TGTGCCAGCAGCCAGCAGGAGAGCTCCTATAATTCACCCCTCCACTTT
j_call: TRBJ1-5; clone_size: .; v_call: TRBV6-5; d_call: TRBD1; cdr3_aa: CASSGQGWNQPQHF; cdr3_nt: TGTGCCAGCAGCGGACAGGGCTGGAATCAGCCCCAGCATTTT
j_call: TRBJ2-5; clone_size: once; v_call: TRBV6-6; d_call: TRBD1; cdr3_aa: CASSYFRTGRQETQYF; cdr3_nt: TGTGCCAGCAGTTACTTCCGGACAGGACGCCAAGAGACCCAGTACTTC
j_call: TRBJ1-2; clone_size: .; v_call: TRBV7-2; d_call: TRBD1; cdr3_aa: CASSLAVTGGVYTF; cdr3_nt: TGTGCCAGCAGCTTAGCGGTGACAGGGGGGGTCTACACCTTC
j_call: TRBJ1-2; clone_size: once; v_call: TRBV6-5; d_call: .; cdr3_aa: CASSYGPNYGYTF; cdr3_nt: TGTGCCAGCAGTTATGGGCCAAACTATGGCTACACCTTC
j_call: TRBJ1-4; clone_size: once; v_call: TRBV15; d_call: .; cdr3_aa: CATSRDQPGRGEEKLFF; cdr3_nt: TGTGCCACCAGCAGAGATCAGCCAGGGAGAGGAGAGGAAAAACTGTTTTTT
j_call: TRBJ2-7; clone_size: .; v_call: TRBV29-1; d_call: TRBD1; cdr3_aa: CSVGDRGRIHEQYF; cdr3_nt: TGCAGCGTCGGGGACAGGGGGCGCATCCACGAGCAGTACTTC
j_call: TRBJ1-1; clone_size: .; v_call: TRBV18; d_call: .; cdr3_aa: CASSPQEEWGEAFF; cdr3_nt: TGTGCCAGCTCACCCCAGGAAGAGTGGGGTGAAGCTTTCTTT
j_call: TRBJ1-2; clone_size: .; v_call: TRBV7-9; d_call: .; cdr3_aa: CASSATDPANGYTF; cdr3_nt: TGTGCCAGCAGCGCGACAGATCCCGCGAATGGCTACACCTTC
j_call: TRBJ1-5; clone_size: .; v_call: TRBV28; d_call: .; cdr3_aa: CASSETLSNQPQHF; cdr3_nt: TGTGCCAGCAGTGAAACTTTGAGCAATCAGCCCCAGCATTTT
j_call: TRBJ1-4; clone_size: .; v_call: TRBV20-1; d_call: .; cdr3_aa: CSASKGAGGNEKLFF; cdr3_nt: TGCAGTGCTAGTAAAGGGGCCGGAGGTAATGAAAAACTGTTTTTT
j_call: TRBJ2-1; clone_size: .; v_call: TRBV27; d_call: TRBD2; cdr3_aa: CASSLPLAGAYNEQFF; cdr3_nt: TGTGCCAGCAGTTTACCCCTAGCGGGGGCCTACAATGAGCAGTTCTTC
j_call: TRBJ2-1; clone_size: .; v_call: TRBV5-1; d_call: TRBD2; cdr3_aa: CASSLGTSGRGNEQFF; cdr3_nt: TGCGCCAGCAGCTTGGGGACTAGCGGGAGGGGCAATGAGCAGTTCTTC
j_call: TRBJ1-1; clone_size: .; v_call: TRBV10-2; d_call: .; cdr3_aa: CASSERVTRRTEAFF; cdr3_nt: TGCGCCAGCAGTGAGAGGGTCACCCGGAGGACTGAAGCTTTCTTT
j_call: TRBJ2-5; clone_size: .; v_call: TRBV12-3/TRBV12-4; d_call: .; cdr3_aa: CASSLREETQYF; cdr3_nt: TGTGCCAGCAGTTTAAGGGAAGAGACCCAATACTTC
j_call: TRBJ1-1; clone_size: .; v_call: TRBV6-5; d_call: .; cdr3_aa: CASMAPLGAFF; cdr3_nt: TGTGCCAGCATGGCCCCTTTGGGAGCTTTCTTT
j_call: TRBJ1-4; clone_size: .; v_call: TRBV6-5; d_call: TRBD1; cdr3_aa: CASSRGQATNEKLFF; cdr3_nt: TGTGCCAGCAGCCGGGGACAGGCTACTAATGAAAAACTGTTTTTT
j_call: TRBJ2-3; clone_size: .; v_call: TRBV27; d_call: TRBD2; cdr3_aa: CASSLLLAGGPTDTQYF; cdr3_nt: TGTGCCAGCAGTTTGCTGTTAGCGGGAGGGCCGACAGATACGCAGTATTTT
j_call: TRBJ2-7; clone_size: .; v_call: TRBV9; d_call: .; cdr3_aa: CASSERLGSVHEQYF; cdr3_nt: TGTGCCAGCAGTGAACGACTAGGGTCAGTGCACGAGCAGTACTTC
j_call: TRBJ2-5; clone_size: .; v_call: TRBV6-6; d_call: TRBD1; cdr3_aa: CASSSRTGVQGTQYF; cdr3_nt: TGTGCCAGCAGTTCCCGAACAGGGGTGCAAGGGACCCAGTACTTC
j_call: TRBJ1-1; clone_size: .; v_call: TRBV27; d_call: TRBD1; cdr3_aa: CASSLGTGNTEAFF; cdr3_nt: TGTGCCAGCAGTTTAGGGACAGGGAACACTGAAGCTTTCTTT
j_call: TRBJ1-4; clone_size: .; v_call: TRBV7-9; d_call: .; cdr3_aa: CASSLPLGKLFF; cdr3_nt: TGTGCCAGCAGCCTCCCACTTGGAAAACTGTTTTTT
j_call: TRBJ1-5; clone_size: .; v_call: TRBV4-1; d_call: .; cdr3_aa: CASSHTSGVSNQPQHF; cdr3_nt: TGCGCCAGCAGCCACACCTCCGGGGTTAGCAATCAGCCCCAGCATTTT
j_call: TRBJ2-3; clone_size: .; v_call: TRBV7-9; d_call: TRBD2; cdr3_aa: CASSLSTIAGVSADTQYF; cdr3_nt: TGTGCCAGCAGCTTAAGCACAATAGCGGGAGTATCGGCAGATACGCAGTATTTT
j_call: TRBJ2-5; clone_size: .; v_call: TRBV5-4; d_call: .; cdr3_aa: CASSLYGTQETQYF; cdr3_nt: TGTGCCAGCAGCTTGTATGGGACGCAAGAGACCCAGTACTTC
j_call: TRBJ1-3; clone_size: .; v_call: TRBV2; d_call: .; cdr3_aa: CASSSPNSGNTIYF; cdr3_nt: TGTGCCAGCAGTTCCCCCAACTCTGGAAACACCATATATTTT
j_call: TRBJ1-5; clone_size: .; v_call: TRBV7-2; d_call: .; cdr3_aa: CASSLVTGQGMLTQHF; cdr3_nt: TGTGCCAGCAGCTTAGTTACGGGACAAGGGATGTTGACCCAGCATTTT
j_call: TRBJ1-2; clone_size: .; v_call: TRBV25-1; d_call: .; cdr3_aa: CASSEQGGYGYTF; cdr3_nt: TGTGCCAGCAGTGAACAGGGAGGCTATGGCTACACCTTC
j_call: TRBJ2-1; clone_size: once; v_call: TRBV24-1; d_call: TRBD1; cdr3_aa: CATSDSDRGQQFF; cdr3_nt: TGTGCCACCAGTGACTCGGACAGGGGCCAGCAGTTCTTC
j_call: TRBJ2-4; clone_size: .; v_call: TRBV12-3/TRBV12-4; d_call: .; cdr3_aa: CASSRERNIQYF; cdr3_nt: TGTGCCAGCAGTCGGGAGAGGAACATTCAGTACTTC
j_call: TRBJ1-6; clone_size: .; v_call: TRBV18; d_call: TRBD1; cdr3_aa: CASSQQGSDSPLHF; cdr3_nt: TGTGCCAGCTCACAACAGGGGTCGGATTCACCCCTCCACTTT
j_call: TRBJ1-2; clone_size: .; v_call: TRBV25-1; d_call: .; cdr3_aa: CASSHSPAVYGYTF; cdr3_nt: TGTGCCAGCAGTCACTCCCCTGCAGTCTATGGCTACACCTTC
j_call: TRBJ1-1; clone_size: once; v_call: TRBV5-1; d_call: TRBD1; cdr3_aa: CASSLDWTGTEAFF; cdr3_nt: TGCGCCAGCAGCTTGGATTGGACAGGAACTGAAGCTTTCTTT
j_call: TRBJ2-7; clone_size: .; v_call: TRBV29-1; d_call: TRBD1; cdr3_aa: CSVTGQGPYEQYF; cdr3_nt: TGCAGCGTTACCGGACAGGGCCCCTACGAGCAGTACTTC
j_call: TRBJ2-5; clone_size: .; v_call: TRBV3-1/TRBV3-2; d_call: .; cdr3_aa: CASSQFKETQYF; cdr3_nt: TGTGCCAGCAGCCAATTCAAAGAGACCCAGTACTTC
j_call: TRBJ2-3; clone_size: .; v_call: TRBV7-2; d_call: TRBD1; cdr3_aa: CAIDRGSGTDTQYF; cdr3_nt: TGTGCCATAGACAGGGGATCGGGCACAGATACGCAGTATTTT
j_call: TRBJ2-7; clone_size: .; v_call: TRBV4-1; d_call: .; cdr3_aa: CASSQGRGSYEQYF; cdr3_nt: TGCGCCAGCAGCCAAGGCAGGGGATCCTACGAGCAGTACTTC
j_call: TRBJ2-7; clone_size: .; v_call: TRBV12-3/TRBV12-4; d_call: .; cdr3_aa: CASSRLRLEQYF; cdr3_nt: TGTGCCAGCAGCCGCCTACGCCTGGAGCAGTACTTC
j_call: TRBJ2-1; clone_size: .; v_call: TRBV19; d_call: TRBD1; cdr3_aa: CASSMDRGGNEQFF; cdr3_nt: TGTGCCAGTAGTATGGACAGGGGGGGCAATGAGCAGTTCTTC
j_call: TRBJ1-2; clone_size: .; v_call: TRBV7-8; d_call: .; cdr3_aa: CASSPSSGNYGYTF; cdr3_nt: TGTGCCAGCAGCCCGTCATCAGGCAACTATGGCTACACCTTC
j_call: TRBJ1-1; clone_size: .; v_call: TRBV15; d_call: TRBD1; cdr3_aa: CATSRQAEALQGADTEAFF; cdr3_nt: TGTGCCACCAGCAGGCAAGCAGAGGCGCTACAGGGGGCAGACACTGAAGCTTTCTTT